A single sample is the source of the 31 T cell receptor beta chains below, sequenced in a study of glioma-infiltrating T cells. Using RNA template, CDR3s of TCR alpha and beta were amplified with iRepertoire arm-PCR. MiXCR was run by TCRdb on the multiplex PCR reads, yielding one entry per CDR3 protein. Among around 93,000 distinct CDR3 sequences listed, roughly 39% were seen once. Specimen: glioma tissue, nonneoplastic brain tissue, or PBMCs (not recorded which). Receptor source: a human donor with low-grade glioma or glioblastoma, undergoing nonglioma brain surgery, or in good health (not recorded which).

This clonotype has at least ten counts. The CDR3 is CSAPWTSGSYNEQFF. The CDR3 coding sequence is TGCAGTGCTCCTTGGACTAGCGGGAGTTACAATGAGCAGTTCTTC. The rearrangement uses TRBV20-1 and TRBJ2-1, with 13 bases identical to TRBD2. The CDR3 runs to 15 residues. V trimming: 5 bases; J trimming: 4 bases; junction bases outside the gene matches: 5. Germline V gives CDR1 DFQATT, CDR2 SNEGSKA (reference sequence).

On this clonotype: This may arise from a read error, as a much more abundant clone is one base away. The chain is built from TRBV7-2 and TRBJ2-5; unclear D gene. Germline CDR1 SGHTA, CDR2 FQGNSA. The CDR3 consists of 14 residues. The CDR3 loop reads CASSLVGGQGTQYF. The CDR3 DNA sequence: TGTGCCAGCAGCTTAGTAGGTGGCCAAGGGACCCAGTACTTC.

As for this clonotype: Since a much larger clone is just one base distant, this may be a read error. The chain uses TRBV18 and TRBJ2-1; 11 bases are a match to TRBD2. CDR1 is KGHSH, CDR2 LQKENI, per germline. This CDR3 has 19 amino acids. The CDR3 loop is CASSPNGLAGTISYNERFF. Here the CDR3 DNA reads TGTGCCAGCTCACCCAACGGACTAGCGGGCACCATCTCCTACAATGAGCGGTTCTTC.

This clonotype was picked up a small number of times. This chain links TRBV5-6 with TRBJ2-1; unclear D gene. V was trimmed by 3 bases and J by 6 bases, leaving 10 bases between them. The CDR3 sequence is 13 residues long. CDR1 and CDR2 (germline): SGHDT, YYEEEE. CDR3 region: CASSYVGVNEQFF. Written as DNA, the CDR3 is TGTGCCAGCAGCTACGTTGGGGTCAATGAGCAGTTCTTC. The whole variable domain, remainder taken from reference TRBV5-6 and TRBJ2-1, is DAGVTQSPTHLIKTRGQQVTLRCSPKSGHDTVSWYQQALGQGPQFIFQYYEEEERQRGNFPDRFSGHQFPNYSSELNVNALLLGDSALYLCASSYVGVNEQFFGPGTRLTVL.

This clonotype came up many times. The chain recombines TRBV4-3 with TRBJ1-1, with unresolved D. The CDR3 contains 15 residues. Trimming removed 3 bases at V and 1 base at J, with 12 bases between. Germline CDR1 is LGHNA and CDR2 is YSLEER. The CDR3 region has the DNA TGCGCCAGCAGCCACGGACTGTCAGCGAACACTGAAGCTTTCTTT. Its protein is CASSHGLSANTEAFF.

This clonotype has at least ten counts. The chain couples TRBV10-2 to TRBJ1-2; no definite D call. CDR1 is WSHSY, CDR2 SAAADI, per germline. The V end lost 2 bases, the J end lost 6 bases, and 7 bases lay between the germline ends. The CDR3 spans 12 residues. Written as DNA, the CDR3 is TGCGCCAGCAGTGAGGGTAATGATGGCTACACCTTC. Its translation: CASSEGNDGYTF.

The CDR3 DNA reads as TGCGCCAGCGGCCCAACGGACACAGATACGCAGTATTTT. Translation: CASGPTDTDTQYF. The V call is TRBV4-1, the J call TRBJ2-3; unclear D gene. Trimming pared 8 bases from V and 2 bases from J, leaving 11 bases between. The germline CDR1 and CDR2 sequences are MGHRA and YSYEKL. There are 13 residues in the CDR3.

Remarks on this clonotype: The junction departs from germline at one end; a sequencing error may be responsible. The CDR3: CSAPPGTSGNNEQLF. The CDR3, as DNA: TGCAGTGCCCCACCGGGGACTAGCGGTAACAATGAGCAGCTCTTC. J is TRBJ2-1 and V is TRBV20-1; 11 positions agree with TRBD2. The CDR3 has 15 residues. The germline CDR1 and CDR2 sequences are DFQATT and SNEGSKA (reference sequence).

This clonotype was observed at least ten times. The chain combines TRBV20-1 with TRBJ2-3; 11 positions agree with TRBD2. The CDR3 consists of 15 residues. After removal of 6 bases from V and 2 bases from J, the junction contained 7 bases not matched to a gene. The germline gives CDR1 DFQATT, CDR2 SNEGSKA (reference sequence). CDR3 in DNA: TGCAGTGCGAGCTCTAGCGGGGGGTACACAGATACGCAGTATTTT. As protein: CSASSSGGYTDTQYF.

This clonotype was seen ten or more times. The V gene is TRBV28, the J gene TRBJ2-7; D is unclear. Germline V gene data show CDR1 as MDHEN and CDR2 as SYDVKM. The CDR3 contains 13 residues. V lost 2 bases and J lost 6, with 11 bases in between. The CDR3, as DNA: TGTGCCAGCAGTTTACGGCCTGTCGGCGAGCAGTACTTC. Protein: CASSLRPVGEQYF.

This clonotype occurred many times. This chain connects TRBV11-2 to TRBJ2-7; 7 bases agree with TRBD1. CDR3 length: 14 residues. CDR1 and CDR2 (germline): SGHAT, FQNNGV. The trim removed 5 bases at V and 6 bases at J, leaving 10 bases unmatched. The CDR3 region is CASSRTPQGVEQYF. The CDR3 DNA reads as TGTGCCAGCAGCCGAACGCCGCAGGGGGTCGAGCAGTACTTC.

Notes on this clonotype: At one end the junction does not follow the germline gene, possibly because of a read error. This chain uses TRBV7-9 with TRBJ2-3; 7 positions agree with TRBD1. Germline CDR1 reads SEHNR; CDR2 reads FQNEAQ (reference sequence). This CDR3 region has 17 residues. The CDR3 region is CASSSPRGRGITGTQYF. DNA of the CDR3: TGTGCCAGCAGCTCCCCGAGAGGCAGGGGGATCACAGGTACGCAGTATTTT.

The sample holds many counts of this clonotype. The chain carries TRBV29-1 and TRBJ2-7; no reliable D call. Deletions cut 1 base from V and 3 bases from J, with 7 bases between. There are 12 residues in the CDR3. Germline V lookup: CDR1 SQVTM, CDR2 ANQGSEA. The CDR3 coding sequence is TGCAGCGTTGAAGCGCTTAACTACGAGCAGTACTTC. This translates into CSVEALNYEQYF.

Details on this clonotype: The junction differs from germline at one of its ends, possibly a read error. The genes are TRBV5-1 and TRBJ1-1; no firm D call. The CDR3 is 19 amino acids. Germline lookup yields CDR1 SGHRS and CDR2 YFSETQ. CDR3 region: CASSLMNSGQAIRYTETFF. DNA for the CDR3: TGCGCCAGCAGCCTGATGAACAGTGGTCAGGCTATCAGATACACTGAAACTTTCTTT.

The sample holds many counts of this clonotype. This sequence joins TRBV27 and TRBJ2-7; TRBD2 aligns across 7 bases. Unmatched junction bases numbered 7, after V lost 6 bases and J lost 2 bases. This CDR3 has 14 amino acids. Germline V gene data show CDR1 as MNHEY and CDR2 as SMNVEV (reference sequence). CDR3 residues: CASRPTGTTYEQYF. DNA of the CDR3: TGTGCCAGCAGACCCACCGGGACTACCTACGAGCAGTACTTC.

Concerning this clonotype itself: The junction departs from germline at one end; a sequencing error may be responsible. The chain has TRBV2 and TRBJ2-1; D gene uncertain. Per the germline V gene, CDR1 is SNHLY and CDR2 is FYNNEI. This CDR3 region has 13 residues. The CDR3 region is CAGSDPGYNEKFF. The CDR3 region has the DNA TGTGCCGGCAGTGACCCTGGCTACAATGAGAAGTTCTTC.

A note on this clonotype: A read error may produce the germline difference seen at one junction end. V is TRBV4-2 and J is TRBJ2-1; 11 bases align to TRBD2. CDR1 is LGHNA, CDR2 YNFKEQ, per germline. This CDR3 has 17 residues. For the CDR3, the DNA is TGTGCCAGCAGCAAAGGGAGCGGGACTAGCGGACTCAATGAGCAGTTCTTT. It specifies CASSKGSGTSGLNEQFF.

This clonotype was detected ten times or more. The chain recombines TRBV7-2 with TRBJ2-7; tentative D call: TRBD2 (6 bases). The CDR3 spans 16 residues. CDR1 and CDR2 (germline): SGHTA, FQGNSA. Deletions cut 6 bases from V and 0 bases from J, with 18 bases between. The CDR3 reads CASSPTLARSSYEQYF. CDR3 in DNA: TGTGCCAGCAGTCCAACCCTAGCGAGGAGCTCCTACGAGCAGTACTTC.

The chain employs TRBV6-1 and TRBJ2-5; D is unclear. The ends were cut back, 6 bases at V and 2 bases at J, with 7 bases in the middle. The CDR3 totals 12 residues. Germline-derived CDR1 and CDR2 are MNHNS and SASEGT. CDR3 sequence: CASRAGQETQYF. For the CDR3, the DNA is TGTGCCAGCAGGGCAGGACAAGAGACCCAGTACTTC.

As for this clonotype: A much larger clone sits a single nucleotide away, making a read error possible. V is TRBV5-4 and J is TRBJ1-2, with TRBD1 identical over 7 bases. The germline CDR1 and CDR2 sequences are SGHNT and YYREEE (reference sequence). The CDR3 consists of 15 residues. CDR3 residues: CASSFDRVSGYGCTF. The CDR3 DNA reads as TGTGCCAGCAGCTTTGACAGGGTATCGGGATATGGCTGCACCTTC.

Comments on this clonotype: A much larger clone is a single base away; this may be a read error. The gene calls are TRBV4-1 and TRBJ1-1; no definite D call. The CDR3 runs to 14 residues. Germline values: CDR1 MGHRA, CDR2 YSYEKL. In nucleotides, the CDR3 is TGTGCCAGCAGCTTGGTCGCGCCGAACACTGAAGCTTTCTTT. As protein: CASSLVAPNTEAFF.

In this sample, this clonotype turned up many times. The gene calls are TRBV7-9 and TRBJ1-6; possible D gene TRBD1, 6 bases. The germline gives CDR1 SEHNR, CDR2 FQNEAQ (reference sequence). The CDR3 is made up of 14 amino acids. Trimming removed 6 bases at V and 7 bases at J, with 13 bases between. Here the CDR3 DNA reads TGTGCCAGCAGAGAACAGGGTTCGAATTCACCCCTCCACTTT. Its protein product is CASREQGSNSPLHF.

On this clonotype: The CDR3 carries no conserved terminal phenylalanine or tryptophan, so it likely arises from a read error. It is unclear where the CDR3 begins or ends on the DNA, so no DNA is shown, and the CDR3 is as TCRdb lists it. The chain combines TRBV20-1 with TRBJ1-1. In germline, CDR1 is DFQATT, CDR2 SNEGSKA (reference sequence). A total of 13 residues make up the CDR3, ends included. The CDR3 loop reads CSARWIEDTEASY.

This chain joins TRBV28 and TRBJ2-1; D unclear. The germline V and J ends were trimmed by 2 bases and 6 bases, with 11 bases remaining between them. The CDR3 extends over 14 amino acids. CDR1 and CDR2 from the germline V gene are MDHEN and SYDVKM. CDR3 bases: TGTGCCAGCAGTTTAAGGGTCGTTCCCAATGAGCAGTTCTTC. It yields the protein CASSLRVVPNEQFF.

This chain joins TRBV11-2 and TRBJ1-6; 8 bases match TRBD1. The CDR3 runs 14 residues. Trimming cost V 5 bases and J 11 bases; bases outside gene matches: 8. CDR1 is SGHAT, CDR2 FQNNGV, per germline. The CDR3 DNA follows: TGTGCCAGCAGCGCTGACAGGGGTAGGACACCCCTCCACTTT. It specifies CASSADRGRTPLHF.

This clonotype occurred many times. The rearrangement uses TRBV14 and TRBJ2-2; D remains unclear. V was cut by 1 base and J by 7 bases, with 4 bases left in between. Germline CDR1 reads SGHDN; CDR2 reads FVKESK. This CDR3 is 12 amino acids long. The CDR3 loop reads CASSQGLGELFF. The CDR3 DNA reads as TGTGCCAGCAGCCAAGGACTCGGGGAGCTGTTTTTT. The complete variable domain, with remaining parts taken from reference TRBV14 and TRBJ2-2, reads EAGVTQFPSHSVIEKGQTVTLRCDPISGHDNLYWYRRVMGKEIKFLLHFVKESKQDESGMPNNRFLAERTGGTYSTLKVQPAELEDSGVYFCASSQGLGELFFGEGSRLTVL.

This clonotype was observed a handful of times. The genes are TRBV11-2 and TRBJ2-7; D remains unclear. CDR3 length: 11 amino acids. Trimming left V 5 bases short and J 2 bases short, with 4 bases between. The germline CDR1 and CDR2 sequences are SGHAT and FQNNGV. CDR3 nucleotide sequence: TGTGCCAGCAGCGTTCCCTACGAGCAGTACTTC. It encodes CASSVPYEQYF.

This clonotype was recorded a few times. Given a much more abundant clone one base away, this may be a read error. The rearrangement joins TRBV11-1 to TRBJ2-3, with D maybe TRBD1 (6 bases). CDR3 length: 15 amino acids. V gave up 11 bases and J gave up 1 base, with 19 bases separating them. Germline-derived CDR1 and CDR2 are SGHAT and FQDESV (reference sequence). The CDR3 sequence is CAVGLRAGGTDTQYF. The CDR3 DNA sequence: TGTGCCGTGGGGCTGAGGGCAGGGGGCACAGATACGCAGTATTTT.

To note about this clonotype: It may be a read error: a sequence one base away is much more abundant. J is TRBJ1-1 and V is TRBV7-8; D not resolved. The CDR3 is made up of 17 amino acids. The V end lost 5 bases, the J end lost 3 bases, and 22 bases lay between the germline ends. Germline V CDR1 and CDR2: SGHVS, FQNEAQ. The CDR3: CASSPGKQRALHTEAFF. The CDR3 DNA reads TGTGCCAGCAGCCCTGGGAAACAGCGGGCCCTTCACACTGAAGCTTTCTTT.

This clonotype came up many times. The chain couples TRBV20-1 to TRBJ1-2; 9 nucleotides agree with TRBD1. V lost 2 bases and J lost 5; bases outside the gene matches: 6. The V gene's germline CDR1 is DFQATT and CDR2 SNEGSKA (reference sequence). CDR3 length equals 14 residues. CDR3 region: CSARRTGQGYGYTF. The CDR3 DNA reads as TGCAGTGCTAGACGTACGGGACAGGGTTATGGCTACACCTTC.

V is TRBV12-3 or TRBV12-4 and J is TRBJ2-7, with D maybe TRBD1 (6 bases). Trimming pared 9 bases from V and 6 bases from J, leaving 9 bases between. This CDR3 spans 10 amino acids. This chain's CDR3 is CARQGREQYF. CDR3 in DNA: TGTGCCAGGCAGGGGCGCGAGCAGTACTTC.